This is a list of T cell receptor beta chains from one sample in a study of T cell responses to AZD1222 COVID-19 vaccine. Profiled with immunoSEQ multiplex PCR; TCRdb holds only in-frame clones, not every one. Altogether roughly 130,000 clones are present, approximately 94% being singletons, with the ten largest covering 6% to 7%. The sequencing here drew on peripheral blood, taken on day 0 of AZD1222 vaccination. These receptors all stem from an adult in good health. Each CDR3 is given with its conserved first and last residue. The order of the fields is J gene, V gene, clone size, D gene, CDR3 protein, CDR3 DNA. A D gene is named only where the DNA matches it firmly. Rows give clone size only sometimes, using once, few, many, or a class for an expanded clone.

J: TRBJ1-5; V: TRBV6-6; size: .; D: .; CDR3: CASSYSTGRQPQHF; DNA: TGTGCCAGCAGTTACTCGACGGGTCGGCAGCCCCAGCATTTT
J: TRBJ1-5; V: TRBV7-8; size: few; D: .; CDR3: CASSLVINQPQHF; DNA: TGTGCCAGCAGCTTAGTAATCAATCAGCCCCAGCATTTT
J: TRBJ1-4; V: TRBV7-2; size: .; D: TRBD1; CDR3: CASSLSGTGVEKLFF; DNA: TGTGCCAGCAGCTTATCCGGGACAGGGGTTGAAAAACTGTTTTTT
J: TRBJ2-3; V: TRBV30; size: .; D: .; CDR3: CAWETPAARYRTDTQYF; DNA: TGTGCCTGGGAAACCCCAGCAGCCCGATATCGCACAGATACGCAGTATTTT
J: TRBJ1-6; V: TRBV7-2; size: .; D: .; CDR3: CASSPGHSRSYYNSPLHF; DNA: TGTGCCAGCAGCCCCGGACACTCGCGAAGTTACTATAATTCACCCCTCCACTTT
J: TRBJ1-2; V: TRBV15; size: .; D: .; CDR3: CATSRDPGPKSDYTF; DNA: TGTGCCACCAGCAGAGATCCGGGACCTAAAAGCGACTACACCTTC
J: TRBJ2-3; V: TRBV2; size: once; D: .; CDR3: CASSGETDTQYF; DNA: TGTGCCAGCAGTGGGGAGACAGATACGCAGTATTTT
J: TRBJ1-4; V: TRBV6-1; size: once; D: TRBD1; CDR3: CASSEASRGGEKLFF; DNA: TGTGCCAGCAGTGAAGCTAGCAGGGGGGGTGAAAAACTGTTTTTT
J: TRBJ1-5; V: TRBV28; size: .; D: .; CDR3: CASNPRGPRGQPQHF; DNA: TGTGCCAGTAACCCCAGGGGCCCGAGGGGTCAGCCCCAGCATTTT
J: TRBJ2-1; V: TRBV4-3; size: .; D: .; CDR3: CASSQGFGRWNEQFF; DNA: TGCGCCAGCAGCCAAGGCTTCGGCAGGTGGAATGAGCAGTTCTTC
J: TRBJ2-1; V: TRBV11-3; size: .; D: .; CDR3: CASSLSGTYNEQFF; DNA: TGTGCCAGCAGCTTATCCGGGACCTACAATGAGCAGTTCTTC
J: TRBJ2-2; V: TRBV5-4; size: .; D: TRBD2; CDR3: CASSLGLAGGLASGELFF; DNA: TGTGCCAGCAGCTTGGGACTAGCGGGAGGTCTAGCATCCGGGGAGCTGTTTTTT
J: TRBJ2-4; V: TRBV10-2; size: .; D: TRBD1; CDR3: CASSEQGAVGAKNIQYF; DNA: TGCGCCAGCAGTGAGCAGGGGGCGGTGGGGGCCAAAAACATTCAGTACTTC
J: TRBJ2-7; V: TRBV9; size: .; D: .; CDR3: CASSVGQGSLEQYF; DNA: TGTGCCAGCAGCGTAGGGCAGGGAAGCCTTGAGCAGTACTTC
J: TRBJ1-1; V: TRBV19; size: .; D: .; CDR3: CASSIVGVMNTEAFF; DNA: TGTGCCAGTAGTATAGTTGGTGTAATGAACACTGAAGCTTTCTTT
J: TRBJ2-5; V: TRBV12-5; size: .; D: TRBD1; CDR3: CASRRQGRETQYF; DNA: TGTGCTAGCCGCCGACAGGGGAGAGAGACCCAGTACTTC
J: TRBJ1-1; V: TRBV13; size: .; D: .; CDR3: CASSSDRGTEAFF; DNA: TGTGCCAGCAGCTCAGACCGAGGGACTGAAGCTTTCTTT
J: TRBJ2-5; V: TRBV11-2; size: .; D: TRBD1; CDR3: CASSFQGARETQYF; DNA: TGTGCCAGCAGCTTTCAGGGGGCGAGGGAGACCCAGTACTTC
J: TRBJ2-7; V: TRBV6-1; size: .; D: .; CDR3: CASSEARWGGASYEQYF; DNA: TGTGCCAGCAGTGAAGCCCGATGGGGGGGCGCATCCTACGAGCAGTACTTC
J: TRBJ2-7; V: TRBV7-8; size: .; D: TRBD1; CDR3: CASSLDLQDRGRGEQYF; DNA: TGTGCCAGCAGCTTAGACCTCCAGGACAGGGGGCGAGGGGAGCAGTACTTC
J: TRBJ2-7; V: TRBV7-9; size: .; D: TRBD2; CDR3: CASSGGLGSPYEQYF; DNA: TGTGCCAGCAGCGGGGGACTAGGATCACCCTACGAGCAGTACTTC
J: TRBJ1-1; V: TRBV13; size: .; D: .; CDR3: CASSFNIEAFF; DNA: TGTGCCAGCAGCTTCAATATCGAAGCTTTCTTT
J: TRBJ2-5; V: TRBV4-2; size: .; D: TRBD2; CDR3: CASSQDGAGVETQYF; DNA: TGTGCCAGCAGCCAAGACGGGGCGGGAGTGGAGACCCAGTACTTC
J: TRBJ2-7; V: TRBV9; size: .; D: .; CDR3: CASSVGIGTLDEQYF; DNA: TGTGCCAGCAGCGTAGGAATAGGGACACTAGACGAGCAGTACTTC
J: TRBJ2-1; V: TRBV18; size: .; D: TRBD1; CDR3: CASSPKGTGVNEQFF; DNA: TGTGCCAGCTCACCAAAGGGGACAGGGGTCAATGAGCAGTTCTTC
J: TRBJ1-4; V: TRBV12-3/TRBV12-4; size: .; D: .; CDR3: CASSLDGEKLFF; DNA: TGTGCCAGCAGTTTAGACGGGGAAAAACTGTTTTTT
J: TRBJ1-5; V: TRBV6-1; size: .; D: .; CDR3: CASSEVWSGRDPQHF; DNA: TGTGCCAGCAGTGAAGTATGGAGTGGACGTGATCCCCAGCATTTT
J: TRBJ2-1; V: TRBV16; size: .; D: .; CDR3: CASSQRVLNEQFF; DNA: TGTGCCAGCAGCCAGAGGGTTCTCAATGAGCAGTTCTTC
J: TRBJ2-1; V: TRBV12-3/TRBV12-4; size: once; D: .; CDR3: CASSLESGNEQFF; DNA: TGTGCCAGCAGTTTAGAGTCCGGGAATGAGCAGTTCTTC
J: TRBJ2-1; V: TRBV18; size: .; D: .; CDR3: CASSQTQGNEQFF; DNA: TGTGCCAGCTCACAGACCCAGGGCAATGAGCAGTTCTTC
J: TRBJ2-7; V: TRBV2; size: .; D: TRBD2; CDR3: CAINLAGEGEQYF; DNA: TGTGCCATCAACCTAGCGGGAGAGGGCGAGCAGTACTTC
J: TRBJ1-6; V: TRBV5-5; size: .; D: .; CDR3: CASSPGRLGSSPLHF; DNA: TGTGCCAGCAGCCCCGGAAGATTGGGGAGTTCACCCCTCCACTTT
J: TRBJ2-2; V: TRBV5-1; size: .; D: .; CDR3: CASSLVGRLNTGELFF; DNA: TGCGCCAGCAGCTTGGTTGGCAGACTGAACACCGGGGAGCTGTTTTTT
J: TRBJ2-3; V: TRBV18; size: .; D: .; CDR3: CASSPTLGTDTQYF; DNA: TGTGCCAGCTCCCCGACCCTAGGAACAGATACGCAGTATTTT
J: TRBJ2-5; V: TRBV28; size: .; D: TRBD2; CDR3: CASRGGRGETQYF; DNA: TGTGCCAGCAGGGGCGGGAGAGGAGAGACCCAGTACTTC
J: TRBJ2-7; V: TRBV5-1; size: .; D: .; CDR3: CASSWEGGEQYF; DNA: TGCGCCAGCAGCTGGGAAGGGGGCGAGCAGTACTTC
J: TRBJ2-3; V: TRBV29-1; size: .; D: TRBD2; CDR3: CSARGLAGGSTDTQYF; DNA: TGCAGCGCACGGGGACTAGCGGGTGGGTCCACAGATACGCAGTATTTT
J: TRBJ2-1; V: TRBV5-5; size: .; D: TRBD1; CDR3: CASSLGPQGAIGEQFF; DNA: TGTGCCAGCAGCTTGGGTCCACAGGGGGCCATCGGTGAGCAGTTCTTC